The 29 T cell receptor beta chains listed next were all sequenced from one sample in a study of T-cell memory formation after mild COVID-19. TCRdb fed the 5' RACE reads into MiXCR, producing one record per CDR3 protein. The sample holds fewer than 150,000 distinct CDR3 sequences, 22% seen once. The source material was PBMCs or a T cell subset sorted from them (not recorded which). Receptor source: a man younger than 35 who had mild COVID-19 (a few samples of this study predate the infection). Cell type and time point are not known.

This clonotype was observed a few times. J is TRBJ2-7 and V is TRBV5-1; the D is unclear. The germline V gene has CDR1 SGHRS and CDR2 YFSETQ. CDR3 size: 12 residues. Trimming cost V 4 bases and J 5 bases, with 10 bases left between them. In DNA, the CDR3 is TGCGCCAGCAGCCCCAGATGCCACGAGCAGTACGTC. This gives the protein CASSPRCHEQYV.

This clonotype appeared a few times. The genes are TRBV15 and TRBJ1-1; no definite D call. Germline V gives CDR1 LNHNV, CDR2 YYDKDF (reference sequence). V lost 0 bases and J 1 base, leaving 6 bases between the germline ends. The CDR3 is 14 amino acids. The CDR3 spells CATSRDLGNTEAFF. The CDR3 DNA follows: TGTGCCACCAGCAGAGATCTGGGGAACACTGAAGCTTTCTTT. Using reference TRBV15 and TRBJ1-1 for the parts outside the CDR3, the full variable domain is DAMVIQNPRYQVTQFGKPVTLSCSQTLNHNVMYWYQQKSSQAPKLLFHYYDKDFNNEADTPDNFQSRRPNTSFCFLDIRSPGLGDTAMYLCATSRDLGNTEAFFGQGTRLTVV.

The table lists this clonotype with a few counts. The rearrangement joins TRBV2 to TRBJ2-3, with TRBD2 as a possible D gene (7 bases). The CDR3 length is 15 residues. The ends were cut back, 3 bases at V and 1 base at J, with 11 bases in the middle. Germline assignment: CDR1 SNHLY and CDR2 FYNNEI. The CDR3 spells CASSEVGGRTDTQYF. Here the CDR3 DNA reads TGTGCCAGCAGTGAGGTGGGGGGGCGCACAGATACGCAGTATTTT. Full variable domain (remainder filled in from reference TRBV2 and TRBJ2-3): EPEVTQTPSHQVTQMGQEVILRCVPISNHLYFYWYRQILGQKVEFLVSFYNNEISEKSEIFDDQFSVERPDGSNFTLKIRSTKLEDSAMYFCASSEVGGRTDTQYFGPGTRLTVL.

The chain combines TRBV5-1 with TRBJ1-4, with D perhaps TRBD1 (5 bases). The CDR3 loop spans 15 amino acids. CDR1 is SGHRS, CDR2 YFSETQ, per germline. Trimming removed 1 base at V and 5 bases at J, with 12 bases between. The CDR3 sequence is CASSLWGGRNEKLFF. The CDR3 region has the DNA TGCGCCAGCAGCTTGTGGGGGGGAAGGAATGAAAAACTGTTTTTT.

The chain joins TRBV7-9 to TRBJ2-2; no definite D call. CDR1 is SEHNR and CDR2 is FQNEAQ in the germline V gene (reference sequence). Trimming cost V 1 base and J 0 bases, with 12 bases left between them. The CDR3 totals 17 residues. The CDR3 here is CASSLGIKLTNTGELFF. The CDR3 coding sequence is TGTGCCAGCAGCTTAGGTATCAAGTTAACGAACACCGGGGAGCTGTTTTTT.

The rearrangement uses TRBV7-2 and TRBJ1-5; D unclear. Germline lookup yields CDR1 SGHTA and CDR2 FQGNSA. V lost 4 bases, J lost 1 base, and 8 bases lay in between. This CDR3 is 14 amino acids long. This CDR3 is CASSYRPSNQPQHF. The CDR3 DNA reads as TGTGCCAGCAGCTACCGCCCAAGCAATCAGCCCCAGCATTTT.

The chain joins TRBV6-5 to TRBJ2-1, with 7 bases identical to TRBD1. Looked up from germline, CDR1 is MNHEY and CDR2 is SVGAGI. J lost 2 bases, V lost 6 bases, and 4 bases had no gene match. The CDR3 consists of 14 residues. The CDR3 region is CASSPTGAYNEQFF. CDR3 coding DNA: TGTGCCAGCAGCCCAACAGGGGCCTACAATGAGCAGTTCTTC.

This clonotype has a handful of counts. The V call is TRBV5-1, the J call TRBJ2-5; the match to TRBD2 covers 7 bases. The CDR3 contains 15 residues. CDR1 and CDR2 from the germline V gene are SGHRS and YFSETQ. With 3 bases clipped from V and 5 bases from J, the junction kept 10 bases outside the gene matches. For the CDR3, the DNA is TGCGCCAGCAGCTCCCGCCGGGCAGCGGGGGAGACCCAGTACTTC. Translation gives CASSSRRAAGETQYF.

This clonotype appeared a few times. This chain joins TRBV11-2 and TRBJ1-2, with 10 bases fitting TRBD1. V was clipped by 4 bases and J by 5 bases; unmatched bases: 7. CDR1 SGHAT and CDR2 FQNNGV come from the germline V gene. This CDR3 is 15 amino acids long. This CDR3 is CASSYGTGDAYGYTF. CDR3 DNA sequence: TGTGCCAGCAGCTACGGGACAGGGGACGCGTATGGCTACACCTTC. Drawing the rest from reference TRBV11-2 and TRBJ1-2, the complete variable domain is EAGVAQSPRYKIIEKRQSVAFWCNPISGHATLYWYQQILGQGPKLLIQFQNNGVVDDSQLPKDRFSAERLKGVDSTLKIQPAKLEDSAVYLCASSYGTGDAYGYTFGSGTRLTVV.

The CDR3: CASSVGTGEQETQYF. CDR3 DNA sequence: TGTGCCAGCAGCGTAGGCACGGGGGAGCAAGAGACCCAGTACTTC. The genes are TRBV9 and TRBJ2-5; tentative D call: TRBD2 (6 bases). V was shortened by 0 bases and J by 2 bases, with 11 bases between the two germline ends. From germline, CDR1 is SGDLS and CDR2 YYNGEE. The CDR3 totals 15 residues.

In its sample, this clonotype was seen many times. J is TRBJ2-7 and V is TRBV5-1; unclear D gene. The germline V gene has CDR1 SGHRS and CDR2 YFSETQ. The V gene lost 7 bases and the J gene lost 2 bases, with 16 bases spanning the gap. The CDR3 runs 14 residues. CDR3 residues: CASGSDTTPYEQYF. In DNA, the CDR3 is TGCGCCAGCGGCTCTGACACCACCCCCTACGAGCAGTACTTC.

The sample holds a few counts of this clonotype. The CDR3 loop is CASSLPTSGHIEQFF. The CDR3 region has the DNA TGTGCCAGCAGCTTACCGACTAGCGGGCACATTGAGCAGTTCTTC. The chain has TRBV5-4 and TRBJ2-1; 10 positions match TRBD2. With V trimmed by 2 bases and J by 9 bases, 8 bases remained unmatched. Germline lookup yields CDR1 SGHNT and CDR2 YYREEE (reference sequence). The CDR3 loop spans 15 amino acids.

This clonotype was found many times. This chain links TRBV10-3 with TRBJ2-6; the match to TRBD1 covers 10 bases. Germline V gives CDR1 ENHRY, CDR2 SYGVKD. The CDR3 is made up of 16 amino acids. V trimming: 10 bases; J trimming: 0 bases; junction bases outside the gene matches: 6. In nucleotides, the CDR3 is TGTGCCAATTCCGGGACAGGGGTCTCTGGGGCCAACGTCCTGACTTTC. Translation gives CANSGTGVSGANVLTF.

On this clonotype itself: This may be a read error, as it is one base from a much larger clone. The gene calls are TRBV11-2 and TRBJ2-3, with 9 bases aligning to TRBD2. Germline values: CDR1 SGHAT, CDR2 FQNNGV. The CDR3 has 15 amino acids. The trim removed 7 bases at V and 5 bases at J, leaving 10 bases unmatched. CDR3 in DNA: TGTGCCAGCACCCTAGGCGGGGGGGCCATAGATACGCAGTATTTT. Translation: CASTLGGGAIDTQYF. The whole variable domain, remainder taken from reference TRBV11-2 and TRBJ2-3, is EAGVAQSPRYKIIEKRQSVAFWCNPISGHATLYWYQQILGQGPKLLIQFQNNGVVDDSQLPKDRFSAERLKGVDSTLKIQPAKLEDSAVYLCASTLGGGAIDTQYFGPGTRLTVL.

This clonotype came up a few times. CDR3 region: CASSYPGGPYEQYF. DNA of the CDR3: TGTGCCAGCAGTTACCCCGGAGGGCCTTACGAGCAGTACTTC. The chain links TRBV6-2 or TRBV6-3 to TRBJ2-7, with D perhaps matching TRBD2 (6 bases). The CDR3 length is 14 residues. V lost 2 bases to trimming and J lost 4 bases, with 12 bases between them. Germline V gives CDR1 MNHEY, CDR2 SVGEGT.

V and J are TRBV5-1 and TRBJ2-1, with unresolved D. Trimming took off 0 bases at V and 6 bases at J, with 10 bases between the two ends. Germline V gene lookup returns CDR1 SGHRS and CDR2 YFSETQ. The CDR3 is 14 amino acids. CDR3 coding DNA: TGCGCCAGCAGCTTGGTCCGTCAGCCCAATGAGCAGTTCTTC. Its protein is CASSLVRQPNEQFF.

This clonotype was seen more than once but under ten times. This chain connects TRBV7-6 to TRBJ2-5; D perhaps matches TRBD2 (7 bases). CDR1 SGHVS and CDR2 FNYEAQ come from the germline V gene. This CDR3 has 15 residues. The V end lost 2 bases, the J end lost 4 bases, and 14 bases lay between the germline ends. CDR3 coding DNA: TGTGCCAGCAGCTTAACCGGGGGGCTGGGAGAGACCCAGTACTTC. Translated, it gives CASSLTGGLGETQYF.

This clonotype has only a few counts. V is TRBV3-1 and J is TRBJ1-1; D might be TRBD1 (5 bases). There are 12 residues in the CDR3. V was pared by 1 base and J by 6 bases, with 6 bases between. Per germline, CDR1 LGHDT and CDR2 YNNKEL (reference sequence). This CDR3 is CASSQGGPEAFF. The CDR3 bases are TGTGCCAGCAGCCAAGGGGGCCCTGAAGCTTTCTTT. The full variable domain, its missing parts supplied by reference TRBV3-1 and TRBJ1-1, is DTAVSQTPKYLVTQMGNDKSIKCEQNLGHDTMYWYKQDSKKFLKIMFSYNNKELIINETVPNRFSPKSPDKAHLNLHINSLELGDSAVYFCASSQGGPEAFFGQGTRLTVV.

This clonotype showed up many times. This chain joins TRBV4-2 and TRBJ2-2; D is uncertain. CDR1 LGHNA and CDR2 YNFKEQ come from the germline V gene. This CDR3 spans 17 amino acids. Trimming pared 3 bases from V and 4 bases from J, leaving 18 bases between. The chain's CDR3 is CASSHSPWVSPTGELFF. In nucleotides, the CDR3 is TGTGCCAGCAGCCATTCGCCGTGGGTCTCCCCCACCGGGGAGCTGTTTTTT.

The rearrangement uses TRBV4-1 and TRBJ2-1, with 7 bases lining up with TRBD1. The CDR3 has 16 residues. Germline V gene sequence: CDR1 MGHRA, CDR2 YSYEKL. V was clipped by 4 bases and J by 8 bases; unmatched bases: 14. CDR3 sequence reads: CASSPLRQGSSHEQFF. CDR3 bases: TGCGCCAGCAGCCCCTTACGACAGGGTAGTTCGCATGAGCAGTTCTTC.

This clonotype was detected only a few times. The rearrangement uses TRBV7-9 and TRBJ1-1; no clear D. This CDR3 spans 12 amino acids. V was cut by 7 bases and J by 2 bases, with 8 bases left in between. Germline V CDR1 and CDR2: SEHNR, FQNEAQ (reference sequence). CDR3 amino acids: CASTPRNTEAFF. The DNA for the CDR3 is TGTGCCAGCACCCCTCGAAACACTGAAGCTTTCTTT.

The V gene is TRBV29-1, the J gene TRBJ1-1; tentative D call: TRBD1 (6 bases). Germline CDR1 and CDR2: SQVTM and ANQGSEA. CDR3 length: 12 residues. CDR3 sequence (DNA): TGCAGTCTTGAAAGGGGGACCACTGAAGCTTTCTTT. Protein sequence: CSLERGTTEAFF.

J is TRBJ2-7 and V is TRBV5-1; D perhaps matches TRBD1 (6 bases). Germline V CDR1 and CDR2: SGHRS, YFSETQ. The CDR3 covers 13 residues. The V gene lost 4 bases and the J gene lost 3 bases, with 11 bases spanning the gap. CDR3 in amino acids: CASSTDRHYEQYF. The CDR3 DNA is TGCGCCAGCAGCACCGACAGGCACTACGAGCAGTACTTC.

V usage is TRBV12-5 and J usage is TRBJ2-1; D possibly uses TRBD1 or TRBD2 (5 bases each). V lost 7 bases, J lost 8 bases, and 21 bases lay in between. Germline V gene sequence: CDR1 LGHNT, CDR2 FRNRAP. The CDR3 length is 15 residues. The CDR3: CASVSGLRSGDEQFF. DNA of the CDR3: TGTGCTAGTGTTTCGGGGCTCCGATCAGGCGATGAGCAGTTCTTC.

The chain has TRBV6-2 or TRBV6-3 and TRBJ2-5; perhaps TRBD2 as D (5 bases). Trimming pared 8 bases from V and 5 bases from J, leaving 15 bases between. Germline lookup yields CDR1 MNHEY and CDR2 SVGEGT. CDR3 length: 13 amino acids. The chain's CDR3 is CASGAGGSETQYF. CDR3 sequence (DNA): TGTGCCAGCGGAGCCGGAGGTTCGGAGACCCAGTACTTC.

The chain joins TRBV4-3 to TRBJ2-7, with D possibly matching TRBD1 (6 bases). This CDR3 region has 16 residues. V lost 0 bases and J 4 bases, leaving 16 bases between the germline ends. CDR1 and CDR2 from the germline V gene are LGHNA and YSLEER. The CDR3 loop is CASSQEFLGTSYEQYF. In DNA form, the CDR3 reads TGCGCCAGCAGCCAAGAGTTTTTGGGGACAAGTTACGAGCAGTACTTC.

J is TRBJ2-3 and V is TRBV12-5, with 9 bases identical to TRBD2. V lost 1 base to trimming and J lost 2 bases; unmatched junction nucleotides: 10. Germline V CDR1 and CDR2: LGHNT, FRNRAP. This CDR3 spans 18 amino acids. DNA of the CDR3: TGTGCTAGTGGTTTGGGGAGGGGGCTAGCGGGGTCCACAGATACGCAGTATTTT. It is translated as CASGLGRGLAGSTDTQYF.

V usage is TRBV28 and J usage is TRBJ2-3; D is unclear. The CDR3 length is 10 residues. V lost 3 bases and J 8 bases, leaving 3 bases between the germline ends. Per the germline V gene, CDR1 is MDHEN and CDR2 is SYDVKM. The CDR3 DNA reads TGTGCCAGCAGTTTGGGTACGCAGTATTTT. It codes for CASSLGTQYF.

This clonotype was observed a handful of times. The rearrangement links TRBV5-5 to TRBJ2-7; 7 nucleotides agree with TRBD1. Germline lookup yields CDR1 SGHKS and CDR2 YYEKEE (reference sequence). This CDR3 contains 17 residues. The ends lost 4 bases at V and 4 bases at J; junction bases unmatched: 17. The CDR3 DNA is TGTGCCAGCAGCACAGGACCCCAGGGGGAGTTGACATACGAGCAGTACTTC. Translated, it gives CASSTGPQGELTYEQYF.